This T cell receptor (beta chain) was recovered during a study of blood T cell repertoires in COVID-19. At the level of the study: COVID-19 samples collected from the United States, Italy and Spain covered acute and convalescent phases. From T cells, B-cell-depleted T cells, or PBMCs came the material, which was cDNA or gDNA.

Per the study methods: Amplified reference gene primers provided the basis for estimating nucleated cell counts. Profiled with immunoSEQ multiplex PCR; TCRdb holds only in-frame clones, not every one. D and trimming come from the DNA, and the V and J calls and clone size come from that table. The table includes 35,000 to 40,000 clones, 70% to 90% detected once. V was pared by 7 bases and J by 0 bases, with 14 bases of the junction left unmatched. Germline CDR1 reads MRHNA; CDR2 reads SNTAGT. This CDR3 comprises 17 residues. Sequencing used peripheral blood. This chain joins TRBV6-4 and TRBJ2-7, with TRBD2 identical over 8 bases. This clonotype originated in a man in his 70s with acute or convalescent COVID-19. The CDR3 region has the DNA TGTGCCAGCAAGACCCGCGGGAGGCCCCCGGGCTCCTACGAGCAGTACTTC. As protein: CASKTRGRPPGSYEQYF.